Shown below are 32 T cell receptor beta chains from a single sample sequenced in a study of shared clonotypes between healthy human individuals. Produced via immunoSEQ multiplex PCR; TCRdb's table is partial and in-frame only. The data hold some 1,400,000 clones, with about 96% observed a single time. The sequenced material came from naive CD4+ T cells sorted from blood. Documented subset: CD45RA+ positively selected. The source of these receptors is a man aged 30 to 45 in good health.

The CDR3 protein is CASSERDRDTDTQYF. CDR3 DNA: TGTGCCAGCAGTGAAAGGGACAGGGACACAGATACGCAGTATTTT. The rearrangement links TRBV2 to TRBJ2-3; 9 nucleotides match TRBD1. Trimming cost V 2 bases and J 2 bases; bases outside gene matches: 2. The CDR3 covers 15 residues. Germline loops: CDR1 SNHLY, CDR2 FYNNEI.

For this clone: In the same sample, other DNA sequences code for this CDR3. V gene TRBV18 combines with J gene TRBJ2-7; TRBD2 is a possible D gene (5 bases). The CDR3 spans 12 residues. Per the germline V gene, CDR1 is KGHSH and CDR2 is LQKENI. The germline V and J ends were trimmed by 8 bases and 0 bases, with 8 bases remaining between them. Here the CDR3 DNA reads TGTGCCAGCAGTACTAGCTCCTACGAGCAGTACTTC. It encodes CASSTSSYEQYF.

The chain couples TRBV6-6 to TRBJ2-7; a possible D gene is TRBD2 (6 bases). The CDR3 has 16 residues. V was shortened by 0 bases and J by 4 bases, with 16 bases between the two germline ends. CDR1 MNHNY and CDR2 SVGAGI come from the germline V gene (reference sequence). The CDR3 region is CASSYSGSGGSYEQYF. For the CDR3, the DNA is TGTGCCAGCAGTTACTCCGGATCCGGAGGGAGTTACGAGCAGTACTTC.

This rearrangement joins TRBV5-5 to TRBJ2-7; D not certain. V was cut by 0 bases and J by 3 bases, with 7 bases left in between. From germline, CDR1 is SGHKS and CDR2 YYEKEE (reference sequence). The CDR3 totals 13 residues. The CDR3 here is CASSLASIYEQYF. The CDR3 DNA sequence: TGTGCCAGCAGCTTGGCATCGATCTACGAGCAGTACTTC. Based on the CDR3 plus reference TRBV5-5 and TRBJ2-7, the full variable domain is DAGVTQSPTHLIKTRGQQVTLRCSPISGHKSVSWYQQVLGQGPQFIFQYYEKEERGRGNFPDRFSARQFPNYSSELNVNALLLGDSALYLCASSLASIYEQYFGPGTRLTVT.

In this sample, this clone turned up once. V is TRBV23-1 and J is TRBJ2-5; D tentatively fits TRBD1 or TRBD2 (5 bases each). TRBV23-1 carries the ORF label, with uncertain function. CDR3 length equals 13 residues. V was cut by 3 bases and J by 3 bases, with 8 bases left in between. CDR3 loop: CASSQRGEETQYF. In nucleotides, the CDR3 is TGCGCCAGCAGTCAGAGGGGAGAAGAGACCCAGTACTTC.

This clone was observed a few times. The gene calls are TRBV11-2 and TRBJ2-7; D is unclear. The length of the CDR3 is 12 residues. Germline loops: CDR1 SGHAT, CDR2 FQNNGV. V shed 3 bases and J shed 3 bases, with 6 bases lying between them. The CDR3 DNA reads as TGTGCCAGCAGCTTTAGAGGCTACGAGCAGTACTTC. As protein: CASSFRGYEQYF.

The V gene is TRBV5-6, the J gene TRBJ1-5, with TRBD1 as a possible D gene (6 bases). V lost 1 base and J lost 0, with 17 bases in between. This CDR3 region has 18 residues. Per germline, CDR1 SGHDT and CDR2 YYEEEE. CDR3 in DNA: TGTGCCAGCAGCTTGTGGGGGGCGAGAACTTATAGCAATCAGCCCCAGCATTTT. Its translation is CASSLWGARTYSNQPQHF. The variable domain in full, with the rest retrieved from reference TRBV5-6 and TRBJ1-5, is DAGVTQSPTHLIKTRGQQVTLRCSPKSGHDTVSWYQQALGQGPQFIFQYYEEEERQRGNFPDRFSGHQFPNYSSELNVNALLLGDSALYLCASSLWGARTYSNQPQHFGDGTRLSIL.

The J gene is TRBJ1-3, the V gene TRBV9; D possibly corresponds to TRBD1 (5 bases). CDR3 size: 15 residues. Trimming took off 0 bases at V and 9 bases at J, with 16 bases between the two ends. Germline lookup yields CDR1 SGDLS and CDR2 YYNGEE. The DNA of the CDR3 is TGTGCCAGCAGCGTAGCTGGGCAGGGTATCGGCACCATATATTTT. It yields the protein CASSVAGQGIGTIYF.

As to this clone: The same CDR3 can be traced to other DNA sequences in this sample. The rearrangement joins TRBV2 to TRBJ2-1, with 7 bases aligning to TRBD2. In germline, CDR1 is SNHLY, CDR2 FYNNEI. The CDR3 length is 12 residues. Trimming at V came to 4 bases and at J to 9 bases, leaving 3 bases not matched to a gene. CDR3 DNA sequence: TGTGCCAGCAGTGGGGAGGGTGGTGAGCAGTTCTTC. Amino acids: CASSGEGGEQFF.

The V gene is TRBV5-6, the J gene TRBJ2-5; maybe TRBD1 (5 bases). V was trimmed by 4 bases and J by 6 bases, leaving 13 bases between them. The CDR3 contains 13 residues. CDR1 SGHDT and CDR2 YYEEEE come from the germline V gene. The CDR3 region is CASSPAQGKTQYF. As DNA, the CDR3 is TGTGCCAGCAGCCCGGCGCAGGGTAAGACCCAGTACTTC.

CDR3 in DNA: TGCGCCAGCAGCCAGCTAGCGGGAGTAAATACCGGGGAGCTGTTTTTT. This sequence encodes CASSQLAGVNTGELFF. This chain joins TRBV5-1 and TRBJ2-2, with 10 bases that match TRBD2. The trim removed 4 bases at V and 5 bases at J, leaving 8 bases unmatched. Germline V lookup: CDR1 SGHRS, CDR2 YFSETQ. CDR3 length equals 16 residues.

The chain has TRBV27 and TRBJ2-7; possibly TRBD1 for D (6 bases). Per germline, CDR1 MNHEY and CDR2 SMNVEV (reference sequence). The CDR3 extends over 13 amino acids. The ends were cut back, 6 bases at V and 5 bases at J, with 14 bases in the middle. The CDR3 region is CASRQDRFHEQYF. CDR3 DNA: TGTGCCAGCAGGCAAGACAGGTTCCACGAGCAGTACTTC.

J is TRBJ2-7 and V is TRBV7-8, with D possibly TRBD1 on 6 matching bases. The V gene lost 4 bases and the J gene lost 1 base, with 20 bases spanning the gap. CDR1 and CDR2 from the germline V gene are SGHVS and FQNEAQ. CDR3 length equals 17 residues. CDR3: CASSSMIRQETSYEQYF. CDR3 coding DNA: TGTGCCAGCAGCTCAATGATTCGACAGGAAACGTCCTACGAGCAGTACTTC.

J is TRBJ2-7 and V is TRBV18; tentatively, D is TRBD1 (7 bases). Between the trimmed V and J ends, which lost 4 bases and 5 bases, there was a span of 15 bases. Germline V gene sequence: CDR1 KGHSH, CDR2 LQKENI. The CDR3 runs to 14 residues. For the CDR3, the DNA is TGTGCCAGCTCACTCCAGGGGGGTCGCGACGAGCAGTACTTC. It translates to CASSLQGGRDEQYF.

V usage is TRBV27 and J usage is TRBJ1-2, with TRBD1 as a possible D gene (5 bases). The CDR3 has 14 amino acids. Germline V gene lookup returns CDR1 MNHEY and CDR2 SMNVEV (reference sequence). Deletions cut 2 bases from V and 4 bases from J, with 11 bases between. The CDR3 spells CASSLIGTSYGYTF. DNA of the CDR3: TGTGCCAGCAGTTTAATCGGGACTTCCTATGGCTACACCTTC.

This chain joins TRBV27 and TRBJ2-7; 9 bases fit TRBD2. There are 13 residues in the CDR3. Germline values: CDR1 MNHEY, CDR2 SMNVEV (reference sequence). V shed 10 bases and J 5 bases; nucleotides not matched to a gene: 9. CDR3 sequence reads: CATRGLALNEQYF. CDR3 DNA sequence: TGTGCCACCAGAGGACTAGCGCTGAACGAGCAGTACTTC.

The rearrangement joins TRBV6-1 to TRBJ1-1; a possible D gene is TRBD1 (6 bases). Per germline, CDR1 MNHNS and CDR2 SASEGT. This CDR3 comprises 14 residues. Trimming cost V 6 bases and J 1 base, with 12 bases left between them. The DNA of the CDR3 is TGTGCCAGCAGCGCTAGGACAGAGAACACTGAAGCTTTCTTT. Translated: CASSARTENTEAFF.

The chain couples TRBV23-1 to TRBJ2-3; TRBD1 aligns across 10 bases. TRBV23-1 is identified as an open reading frame with a role that is uncertain. This CDR3 contains 17 residues. J lost 2 bases, V lost 0 bases, and 5 bases had no gene match. Here the CDR3 reads CASSQSGGQGLTDTQYF. CDR3 DNA: TGCGCCAGCAGTCAATCAGGGGGACAGGGGCTCACAGATACGCAGTATTTT.

The CDR3 region has the DNA TGTGCCAGCTCAACCCGACTAGCGCGAAGCACAGATACGCAGTATTTT. Residues: CASSTRLARSTDTQYF. This chain joins TRBV18 and TRBJ2-3, with 8 bases fitting TRBD2. The CDR3 loop spans 16 amino acids. The germline gives CDR1 KGHSH, CDR2 LQKENI. The V segment lost 5 bases and the J segment 0 bases; nucleotides outside the gene matches: 7. Drawing the rest from reference TRBV18 and TRBJ2-3, the complete variable domain is NAGVMQNPRHLVRRRGQEARLRCSPMKGHSHVYWYRQLPEEGLKFMVYLQKENIIDESGMPKERFSAEFPKEGPSILRIQQVVRGDSAAYFCASSTRLARSTDTQYFGPGTRLTVL.

This clone is a singleton in its sample. The chain uses TRBV9 and TRBJ2-6; 9 bases match TRBD2. The CDR3 consists of 19 residues. With V trimmed by 0 bases and J by 2 bases, 9 bases remained unmatched. Germline V gives CDR1 SGDLS, CDR2 YYNGEE. CDR3 nucleotide sequence: TGTGCCAGCAGCGTAGCCCCCGGGACTAGCCGTGCTGGGGCCAACGTCCTGACTTTC. Protein: CASSVAPGTSRAGANVLTF.

This chain connects TRBV7-2 to TRBJ2-3; D uncertain. The CDR3 covers 13 residues. Trimming removed 5 bases at V and 1 base at J, with 7 bases between. In germline, CDR1 is SGHTA, CDR2 FQGNSA. CDR3 DNA: TGTGCCAGCAGCCGACGGGGCACAGATACGCAGTATTTT. Encoded protein: CASSRRGTDTQYF.

The V call is TRBV27, the J call TRBJ2-5; 12 positions agree with TRBD2. The trim removed 3 bases at V and 7 bases at J, leaving 3 bases unmatched. This CDR3 comprises 14 residues. CDR1 and CDR2 (germline): MNHEY, SMNVEV (reference sequence). In DNA form, the CDR3 reads TGTGCCAGCAGTTTGAAACTAGCGGGAGGGACCCAGTACTTC. As protein: CASSLKLAGGTQYF.

This rearrangement joins TRBV25-1 to TRBJ2-1; D is perhaps TRBD2 (6 bases). The CDR3 is 15 amino acids. CDR1 MGHDK and CDR2 SYGVNS come from the germline V gene. V gave up 6 bases and J gave up 0 bases, with 12 bases separating them. DNA for the CDR3: TGTGCCAGCAGCATTAGCGGAAACTCCTACAATGAGCAGTTCTTC. Amino acid sequence: CASSISGNSYNEQFF.

The chain recombines TRBV29-1 with TRBJ2-7; 7 nucleotides line up with TRBD1. CDR3 length: 17 residues. V trimming: 0 bases; J trimming: 2 bases; junction bases outside the gene matches: 13. Germline V gene sequence: CDR1 SQVTM, CDR2 ANQGSEA. The CDR3 reads CSVEDYLTRTGAYEQYF. CDR3 bases: TGCAGCGTTGAAGATTACCTCACAAGGACAGGAGCCTACGAGCAGTACTTC.

The chain couples TRBV11-3 to TRBJ2-2; the match to TRBD2 covers 10 bases. This CDR3 comprises 18 residues. V shed 5 bases, J shed 5 bases, and the junction held 14 bases outside the gene matches. CDR1 and CDR2 (germline): SGHNT, YENEEA. The CDR3 reads CASSNWSSGRHLTGELFF. The CDR3 nucleotides are TGTGCCAGCAGCAACTGGTCTAGCGGGAGACATCTTACCGGGGAGCTGTTTTTT.

This chain links TRBV5-5 with TRBJ2-1; tentatively, D is TRBD2 (6 bases). V dropped 1 base and J dropped 8 bases, with 22 bases sitting between them. Germline V gene sequence: CDR1 SGHKS, CDR2 YYEKEE (reference sequence). The CDR3 length is 17 residues. CDR3 nucleotide sequence: TGTGCCAGCAGCTTGACCGCCCGGGACTCCCACCTGGATGAGCAGTTCTTC. Protein: CASSLTARDSHLDEQFF.

The chain uses TRBV9 and TRBJ2-1, with D unclear. CDR1 is SGDLS and CDR2 is YYNGEE in the germline V gene. The CDR3 sequence is 15 residues long. V lost 2 bases to trimming and J lost 7 bases, with 16 bases between them. CDR3 protein: CASSVRPGPLNEQFF. DNA of the CDR3: TGTGCCAGCAGCGTCCGCCCGGGCCCTTTGAATGAGCAGTTCTTC.

The chain has TRBV11-2 and TRBJ1-5; D gene unclear. Between the trimmed V and J ends, which lost 1 base and 7 bases, there was a span of 8 bases. Germline V lookup: CDR1 SGHAT, CDR2 FQNNGV. This CDR3 region has 13 residues. The CDR3: CASSLAPRQPQHF. CDR3 DNA: TGTGCCAGCAGCTTAGCCCCGCGGCAGCCCCAGCATTTT.

About this clone: An end of the junction does not agree with germline; a read error may underlie this. V and J are TRBV9 and TRBJ2-3, with 8 positions matching TRBD2. The length of the CDR3 is 13 residues. Germline V gene sequence: CDR1 SGDLS, CDR2 YYNGEE. The CDR3 is CASSVEVGLVQHF. The CDR3 nucleotides read TGTGCCAGCAGCGTAGAGGTGGGACTAGTTCAACATTTT.

The rearrangement uses TRBV5-1 and TRBJ1-1; 7 nucleotides align to TRBD1. J lost 0 bases, V lost 0 bases, and 8 bases had no gene match. The germline gives CDR1 SGHRS, CDR2 YFSETQ. This CDR3 has 17 amino acids. The CDR3 spells CASSLGLGGPMNTEAFF. CDR3 DNA: TGCGCCAGCAGCTTGGGATTAGGGGGCCCTATGAACACTGAAGCTTTCTTT.

V and J are TRBV30 and TRBJ2-7; no reliable D call. In germline, CDR1 is GTSNPN, CDR2 SVGIG (reference sequence). CDR3 size: 14 residues. Trimming removed 0 bases at V and 2 bases at J, with 11 bases between. This CDR3 reads CAWSVVGGTYEQYF. The DNA for the CDR3 is TGTGCCTGGAGTGTAGTTGGTGGAACCTACGAGCAGTACTTC.

The V and J genes are TRBV7-9 and TRBJ1-1; D remains ambiguous. V dropped 1 base and J dropped 4 bases, with 7 bases sitting between them. CDR1 is SEHNR, CDR2 FQNEAQ, per germline (reference sequence). CDR3 length: 13 residues. The CDR3 coding sequence is TGTGCCAGCAGCTTAGTGACAAGCACTGAAGCTTTCTTT. It yields the protein CASSLVTSTEAFF.